The TCR beta chain under discussion was sequenced for a study of blood T cell repertoires in COVID-19. Study-level background: The cDNA or gDNA used as material had been derived from T cells, B-cell-depleted T cells, or PBMCs.

Original data processing: How many nucleated cells were present was estimated from reference gene primer amplification. Method: immunoSEQ multiplex PCR; TCRdb's copy keeps in-frame clones and lacks some. The DNA gave D and trimming, while V, J and clone size come from that table. The sample holds roughly 290,000 clones; about 82% are singletons and the top ten take around 4%. The receptor was isolated from a woman in her forties or fifties with active or convalescent COVID-19. The specimen was peripheral blood.

Written as DNA, the CDR3 is TGTGCCAGCAGCTTAGGAGTGCTAGCGGTCAATGAGCAGTTCTTC. Its protein product is CASSLGVLAVNEQFF. V and J are TRBV7-9 and TRBJ2-1; 7 bases fit TRBD2. This CDR3 spans 15 amino acids. V trimming: 1 base; J trimming: 6 bases; junction bases outside the gene matches: 6. Per the germline V gene, CDR1 is SEHNR and CDR2 is FQNEAQ (reference sequence).